A single sample gave rise to the 5 T cell receptor beta chains below, sequenced in a study of cytomegalovirus exposure and HLA in healthy donors. PCR involved 60 Vbeta and 13 Jbeta primers. Repertoires were generated with immunoSEQ multiplex PCR, while TCRdb's copy carries only in-frame clones and drops some. Of 150,000 to 200,000 clones listed, about 86% are singletons. Sequencing input: PBMCs. These receptors were obtained from a young woman in good health and CMV-seropositive.

The CDR3 DNA is TGTGCCAGCTCACCTAGCCAGGGGGACACCGGGGAGCTGTTTTTT. It is translated as CASSPSQGDTGELFF. The chain has TRBV18 and TRBJ2-2; TRBD1 matches at 7 bases. This CDR3 is 15 amino acids long. Germline V lookup: CDR1 KGHSH, CDR2 LQKENI. Unmatched junction bases numbered 4, after V lost 3 bases and J lost 3 bases.

The chain links TRBV30 to TRBJ1-2; 11 bases fit TRBD1. The CDR3 spans 14 residues. V was clipped by 5 bases and J by 5 bases; unmatched bases: 7. The germline CDR1 and CDR2 sequences are GTSNPN and SVGIG (reference sequence). CDR3 in amino acids: CAWLRDRGIYGYTF. The DNA of the CDR3 is TGTGCCTGGCTTCGGGACAGGGGGATTTATGGCTACACCTTC.

The CDR3 region has the DNA TGTGCCAGCAACCTCGGGGGGGCGTCGGCGATTGACGAGCAGTACTTC. Translating it yields CASNLGGASAIDEQYF. V gene TRBV28 combines with J gene TRBJ2-7, with TRBD2 matching 8 bases. Germline CDR1 is MDHEN and CDR2 is SYDVKM. Trimming removed 7 bases from V and 5 bases from J; junction bases left unmatched: 16. This CDR3 comprises 16 residues.

This clone was counted between two and nine times. J is TRBJ1-6 and V is TRBV30; D is perhaps TRBD1 (6 bases). CDR1 is GTSNPN, CDR2 SVGIG, per germline (reference sequence). The CDR3 is 13 amino acids. V dropped 4 bases and J dropped 7 bases, with 11 bases sitting between them. The CDR3 bases are TGTGCCTGGAACAGGGCAAGCAATTCACCCCTCCACTTT. Translated, it gives CAWNRASNSPLHF.

There are a few counts of this clone. This chain connects TRBV11-2 to TRBJ2-3, with 7 nucleotides matching TRBD2. J gave up 0 bases and V 5 bases, and 5 bases lay outside the gene matches. Germline CDR1 SGHAT, CDR2 FQNNGV. The CDR3 has 15 amino acids. CDR3 region: CASSPGGYSTDTQYF. The CDR3 region has the DNA TGTGCCAGCAGCCCGGGGGGTTATAGCACAGATACGCAGTATTTT.